The entry that follows covers one T cell receptor beta chain sequence. These data come from a study of T cell changes during pregnancy in multiple sclerosis. Some clones are missing from TCRdb's copy, which holds only in-frame ones; the method was immunoSEQ multiplex PCR. The sample lists roughly 72,000 clones; 85% to 95% were seen once. V was cut by 5 bases and J by 0 bases, with 22 bases left in between. Looked up from germline, CDR1 is PRHDT and CDR2 is FYEKMQ (reference sequence). The CDR3 sequence is 18 residues long. This specimen consisted of CD4+ T cells from peripheral blood mononuclear cells, obtained before pregnancy. The source of this sequence is a female donor with multiple sclerosis, enrolled in a pregnancy study. V usage is TRBV13 and J usage is TRBJ1-2, with a tentative D call TRBD1 (5 bases). CDR3 protein: CASSRYSAGRLANYGYTF. CDR3 nucleotides: TGTGCCAGCAGCCGGTACTCCGCGGGACGGCTAGCTAACTATGGCTACACCTTC.